This entry lists 27 T cell receptor beta chains sequenced from one sample in a study of T cell responses to AZD1222 COVID-19 vaccine. The data were produced by immunoSEQ multiplex PCR, yet TCRdb's version contains in-frame clones alone and is incomplete. The table lists some 84,000 clones, 87% of them singletons, with 11% in the top ten. Sample: peripheral blood, taken 28 days after the second AZD1222 dose. Source of these receptors: an adult who received the AZD1222 COVID-19 vaccine.

The chain has TRBV7-2 and TRBJ2-7; TRBD2 aligns across 13 bases. Losses at the gene ends were 5 bases for V and 7 bases for J; bases not matched to a gene: 11. Looked up from germline, CDR1 is SGHTA and CDR2 is FQGNSA. The CDR3 length is 16 residues. The CDR3 region is CASSRAGTSGANEQYF. The CDR3 nucleotides are TGTGCCAGCAGCCGGGCCGGGACTAGCGGGGCGAATGAGCAGTACTTC.

The genes are TRBV9 and TRBJ1-3; D possibly corresponds to TRBD1 (5 bases). The CDR3 has 15 residues. Germline V gene data show CDR1 as SGDLS and CDR2 as YYNGEE. V was clipped by 3 bases and J by 4 bases, with 14 bases between them. The chain's CDR3 is CASSALGTPGNTIYF. The CDR3 DNA follows: TGTGCCAGCAGCGCCCTCGGGACGCCAGGAAACACCATATATTTT.

CDR3 loop: CASSTRRGRSEKLFF. CDR3 DNA: TGTGCCAGCAGTACTAGGAGAGGGAGGAGTGAAAAACTGTTTTTT. The V call is TRBV28, the J call TRBJ1-4; D remains ambiguous. Between the trimmed V and J ends, which lost 5 bases and 7 bases, there was a span of 17 bases. Germline V gene lookup returns CDR1 MDHEN and CDR2 SYDVKM. The CDR3 is 15 amino acids.

The genes are TRBV18 and TRBJ2-1, with TRBD2 identical over 8 bases. The trim removed 3 bases at V and 3 bases at J, leaving 4 bases unmatched. The V gene's germline CDR1 is KGHSH and CDR2 LQKENI. The CDR3 contains 15 residues. The CDR3 is CASSPLAGLYNEQFF. As DNA, the CDR3 is TGTGCCAGCTCACCTCTAGCGGGCCTCTACAATGAGCAGTTCTTC.

This chain connects TRBV5-4 to TRBJ2-7; 10 nucleotides line up with TRBD2. The CDR3 consists of 15 residues. CDR1 is SGHNT and CDR2 is YYREEE in the germline V gene (reference sequence). Trimming removed 4 bases from V and 6 bases from J; junction bases left unmatched: 10. This CDR3 is CASSRNLAGASEQYF. CDR3 nucleotide sequence: TGTGCCAGCAGCCGGAACCTAGCGGGGGCCTCCGAGCAGTACTTC.

The rearrangement uses TRBV9 and TRBJ1-1; maybe TRBD1 (5 bases). V was trimmed by 0 bases and J by 4 bases, leaving 10 bases between them. The CDR3 totals 14 residues. Germline-derived CDR1 and CDR2 are SGDLS and YYNGEE. The CDR3 coding sequence is TGTGCCAGCAGCGTAGGCCCAGGGACCACTGAAGCTTTCTTT. This codes for CASSVGPGTTEAFF.

The chain combines TRBV5-6 with TRBJ1-2, with 7 positions matching TRBD1. V was pared by 2 bases and J by 2 bases, with 9 bases of the junction left unmatched. The germline V gene has CDR1 SGHDT and CDR2 YYEEEE. This CDR3 has 16 amino acids. The DNA of the CDR3 is TGTGCCAGCAGCTTTTTTCCGCCAGGGGGGAACTATGGCTACACCTTC. It codes for CASSFFPPGGNYGYTF.

The chain joins TRBV10-3 to TRBJ2-7, with 12 bases lining up with TRBD1. Trimming at V came to 8 bases and at J to 3 bases, leaving 11 bases not matched to a gene. The CDR3 extends over 16 amino acids. The V gene's germline CDR1 is ENHRY and CDR2 SYGVKD. The CDR3 protein is CAIGGTGGSLVYEQYF. For the CDR3, the DNA is TGTGCCATCGGCGGGACAGGGGGCTCACTAGTCTACGAGCAGTACTTC.

The rearrangement joins TRBV6-5 to TRBJ2-7; perhaps D is TRBD1 or TRBD2 (6 bases each). Germline lookup yields CDR1 MNHEY and CDR2 SVGAGI. The CDR3 is 16 amino acids. Trimming cost V 0 bases and J 2 bases, with 14 bases left between them. The CDR3 here is CASSYSTGGTPYEQYF. In DNA, the CDR3 is TGTGCCAGCAGTTACTCGACAGGAGGGACCCCCTACGAGCAGTACTTC.

This clone was counted between two and nine times. This sequence joins TRBV18 and TRBJ2-2; no definite D call. The germline V and J ends were trimmed by 5 bases and 0 bases, with 7 bases remaining between them. CDR1 is KGHSH and CDR2 is LQKENI in the germline V gene. CDR3 size: 14 residues. The CDR3 bases are TGTGCCAGCTCATCCTATACGAACACCGGGGAGCTGTTTTTT. Translation gives CASSSYTNTGELFF. Supplemented by reference TRBV18 and TRBJ2-2, the full variable domain reads NAGVMQNPRHLVRRRGQEARLRCSPMKGHSHVYWYRQLPEEGLKFMVYLQKENIIDESGMPKERFSAEFPKEGPSILRIQQVVRGDSAAYFCASSSYTNTGELFFGEGSRLTVL.

There are a few counts of this clone. The V call is TRBV3-1 (or the pseudogene TRBV3-2), the J call TRBJ1-4; D unresolved. Per the germline V gene, CDR1 is LGHDT and CDR2 is YNNKEL (reference sequence). V lost 1 base, J lost 0 bases, and 9 bases lay in between. CDR3 size: 16 residues. The CDR3 bases are TGTGCCAGCAGCCAAGGAAGGATGGCAACTAATGAAAAACTGTTTTTT. This codes for CASSQGRMATNEKLFF.

This clone was seen once. The chain is built from TRBV12-3 or TRBV12-4 and TRBJ1-1; the D gene is possibly TRBD1 (5 bases). This CDR3 region has 13 residues. The V end lost 7 bases, the J end lost 1 base, and 10 bases lay between the germline ends. CDR3 loop: CASINTGNTEAFF. The CDR3, as DNA: TGTGCCAGCATCAATACAGGGAACACTGAAGCTTTCTTT.

This chain connects TRBV18 to TRBJ1-5; D unresolved. V was clipped by 1 base and J by 0 bases, with 7 bases between them. The CDR3 is 15 residues long. Looked up from germline, CDR1 is KGHSH and CDR2 is LQKENI. The CDR3 DNA reads TGTGCCAGCTCACCACAGGGTCATAGCAATCAGCCCCAGCATTTT. Amino acids: CASSPQGHSNQPQHF. Full variable domain (outside the CDR3, taken from reference TRBV18 and TRBJ1-5): NAGVMQNPRHLVRRRGQEARLRCSPMKGHSHVYWYRQLPEEGLKFMVYLQKENIIDESGMPKERFSAEFPKEGPSILRIQQVVRGDSAAYFCASSPQGHSNQPQHFGDGTRLSIL.

CDR3 in amino acids: CASSFWGDETQYF. DNA for the CDR3: TGTGCCAGCAGCTTCTGGGGTGACGAGACCCAGTACTTC. The chain is built from TRBV7-9 and TRBJ2-5; D is unresolved. The germline V and J ends were trimmed by 3 bases and 5 bases, with 10 bases remaining between them. From germline, CDR1 is SEHNR and CDR2 FQNEAQ (reference sequence). CDR3 length: 13 residues.

This chain connects TRBV19 to TRBJ1-2, with 9 bases aligning to TRBD1. Germline assignment: CDR1 LNHDA and CDR2 SQIVND (reference sequence). CDR3 length equals 13 residues. Losses at the gene ends were 6 bases for V and 4 bases for J; bases not matched to a gene: 3. CDR3 amino acids: CASSEQGAYGYTF. CDR3 sequence (DNA): TGTGCCAGTAGCGAACAGGGGGCCTATGGCTACACCTTC.

This clone appeared a few times. The rearrangement links TRBV6-2 or TRBV6-3 to TRBJ2-2; D may be TRBD2 (7 bases). V gave up 4 bases and J gave up 5 bases, with 17 bases separating them. The germline gives CDR1 MNHEY, CDR2 SVGEGT. The CDR3 extends over 16 amino acids. The CDR3 nucleotides read TGTGCCAGCAGTTCCCTGCGGGGGCGGGAGACCGGGGAGCTGTTTTTT. It yields the protein CASSSLRGRETGELFF.

In its sample, this clone was seen a few times. The chain carries TRBV7-6 and TRBJ2-2; a possible D gene is TRBD2 (5 bases). The germline V and J ends were trimmed by 5 bases and 4 bases, with 20 bases remaining between them. CDR1 and CDR2 from the germline V gene are SGHVS and FNYEAQ. This CDR3 spans 17 amino acids. The CDR3 reads CASSNLRTEEGTGELFF. The CDR3 coding sequence is TGTGCCAGCAGCAACCTTAGGACGGAGGAAGGCACCGGGGAGCTGTTTTTT.

V and J are TRBV7-3 and TRBJ1-1; a possible D gene is TRBD1 (5 bases). Trimming took off 2 bases at V and 1 base at J, with 11 bases between the two ends. The germline V gene encodes CDR1 SGHTA and CDR2 FQGTGA. The CDR3 is 15 residues long. CDR3 sequence (DNA): TGTGCCAGCAGCTTAGGGGGACTGACGAACACTGAAGCTTTCTTT. Protein: CASSLGGLTNTEAFF.

This clone has more than one count but fewer than ten. This rearrangement joins TRBV19 to TRBJ1-5, with 11 bases lining up with TRBD1. The CDR3 covers 15 residues. CDR1 and CDR2 from the germline V gene are LNHDA and SQIVND (reference sequence). V trimming: 2 bases; J trimming: 5 bases; junction bases outside the gene matches: 2. This CDR3 is CASSIMGQGDQPQHF. CDR3 in DNA: TGTGCCAGTAGTATAATGGGACAGGGGGATCAGCCCCAGCATTTT. Filled out from reference TRBV19 and TRBJ1-5, the complete variable domain reads DGGITQSPKYLFRKEGQNVTLSCEQNLNHDAMYWYRQDPGQGLRLIYYSQIVNDFQKGDIAEGYSVSREKKESFPLTVTSAQKNPTAFYLCASSIMGQGDQPQHFGDGTRLSIL.

The chain has TRBV7-2 and TRBJ1-2, with 8 bases fitting TRBD1. The length of the CDR3 is 15 residues. Trimming cost V 5 bases and J 4 bases; bases outside gene matches: 9. Germline V gives CDR1 SGHTA, CDR2 FQGNSA. For the CDR3, the DNA is TGTGCCAGCAGCGCAAGACAGGGGCCGAGCTATGGCTACACCTTC. The encoded protein is CASSARQGPSYGYTF.

The rearrangement uses TRBV19 and TRBJ2-5; 9 nucleotides agree with TRBD1. The CDR3 consists of 16 residues. In germline, CDR1 is LNHDA, CDR2 SQIVND (reference sequence). Trimming removed 5 bases from V and 7 bases from J; junction bases left unmatched: 14. As DNA, the CDR3 is TGTGCCAGTAGTGCAGGGGACAGGGTTAGTTCAGGGACCCAGTACTTC. Translating gives CASSAGDRVSSGTQYF.

The chain links TRBV19 to TRBJ1-2, with a tentative D call TRBD1 (5 bases). The germline V gene encodes CDR1 LNHDA and CDR2 SQIVND (reference sequence). Trimming took off 5 bases at V and 4 bases at J, with 14 bases between the two ends. The CDR3 extends over 14 amino acids. CDR3 in DNA: TGTGCCAGTAGTCTCTCGCTGGGGGGCTATGGCTACACCTTC. It yields the protein CASSLSLGGYGYTF.

This clone was counted between two and nine times. The chain uses TRBV5-1 and TRBJ1-2; D perhaps matches TRBD1 (6 bases). V shed 0 bases and J shed 6 bases, with 12 bases lying between them. The CDR3 is 14 residues long. Germline CDR1 and CDR2: SGHRS and YFSETQ. Here the CDR3 reads CASSLAGGADGYTF. As DNA, the CDR3 is TGCGCCAGCAGCTTGGCGGGGGGGGCGGATGGCTACACCTTC. The entire variable domain, with the rest obtained from reference TRBV5-1 and TRBJ1-2, is as follows: KAGVTQTPRYLIKTRGQQVTLSCSPISGHRSVSWYQQTPGQGLQFLFEYFSETQRNKGNFPGRFSGRQFSNSRSEMNVSTLELGDSALYLCASSLAGGADGYTFGSGTRLTVV.

The chain uses TRBV3-1 (or the pseudogene TRBV3-2) and TRBJ1-2; D is perhaps TRBD1 (5 bases). This CDR3 contains 16 residues. The V and J ends lost 3 bases and 2 bases respectively, with 16 bases between them. Germline V CDR1 and CDR2: LGHDT, YNNKEL (reference sequence). The CDR3 DNA follows: TGTGCCAGCAGCCACCTCGGGGGGGGAGGCAACTATGGCTACACCTTC. Translated, it gives CASSHLGGGGNYGYTF.

The rearrangement joins TRBV27 to TRBJ2-5; D unclear. This CDR3 is built from 17 residues. Germline loops: CDR1 MNHEY, CDR2 SMNVEV (reference sequence). V was trimmed by 5 bases and J by 4 bases, leaving 23 bases between them. The CDR3 here is CASSPPISKAVSETQYF. The DNA of the CDR3 is TGTGCCAGCAGTCCCCCCATTTCAAAGGCGGTGTCAGAGACCCAGTACTTC.

The chain employs TRBV7-9 and TRBJ2-5, with D perhaps assigned TRBD1 or TRBD2 (5 bases each). The CDR3 consists of 12 residues. Trimming cost V 5 bases and J 6 bases, with 10 bases left between them. CDR1 is SEHNR and CDR2 is FQNEAQ in the germline V gene (reference sequence). The CDR3 DNA is TGTGCCAGCAGCCCCCGGGGACAGACCCAGTACTTC. Protein product: CASSPRGQTQYF. Variable domain in full (rest from reference TRBV7-9 and TRBJ2-5): DTGVSQNPRHKITKRGQNVTFRCDPISEHNRLYWYRQTLGQGPEFLTYFQNEAQLEKSRLLSDRFSAERPKGSFSTLEIQRTEQGDSAMYLCASSPRGQTQYFGPGTRLLVL.

This chain links TRBV6-5 with TRBJ1-2; maybe TRBD1 (5 bases). Germline assignment: CDR1 MNHEY and CDR2 SVGAGI. V was clipped by 8 bases and J by 7 bases, with 14 bases between them. This CDR3 is built from 12 residues. CDR3 protein: CASGDWGGGYTF. The CDR3 DNA follows: TGTGCCAGCGGCGACTGGGGGGGTGGCTACACCTTC.